Presented here are 3 T cell receptor beta chains from one specimen sequenced in a study of cytomegalovirus exposure and HLA in healthy donors. Assay: immunoSEQ multiplex PCR; the TCRdb copy retains only in-frame clones and omits some. The table includes about 130,000 clones, more than 95% detected once. Sequenced input: PBMCs. These receptor sequences come from a young man in good health and CMV-seronegative.

The chain couples TRBV13 to TRBJ2-1, with TRBD2 as a possible D gene (6 bases). Trimming took 0 bases from V and 6 from J, leaving 12 bases between them. This CDR3 region has 15 residues. The V gene's germline CDR1 is PRHDT and CDR2 FYEKMQ (reference sequence). The CDR3 sequence: CASSLGASDGNEQFF. CDR3 nucleotides: TGTGCCAGCAGCTTAGGTGCTAGCGATGGCAATGAGCAGTTCTTC. The full variable domain, rest sourced from reference TRBV13 and TRBJ2-1, is AAGVIQSPRHLIKEKRETATLKCYPIPRHDTVYWYQQGPGQDPQFLISFYEKMQSDKGSIPDRFSAQQFSDYHSELNMSSLELGDSALYFCASSLGASDGNEQFFGPGTRLTVL.

The V and J genes are TRBV15 and TRBJ1-2; D unclear. CDR1 and CDR2 from the germline V gene are LNHNV and YYDKDF (reference sequence). The CDR3 sequence is 13 residues long. Trimming removed 8 bases at V and 4 bases at J, with 14 bases between. CDR3 coding DNA: TGTGCCACCGCCGAACCCCGCGGCTATGGCTACACCTTC. This gives the protein CATAEPRGYGYTF.

The rearrangement links TRBV5-1 to TRBJ1-1; 11 bases are shared with TRBD1. Germline V gene lookup returns CDR1 SGHRS and CDR2 YFSETQ. This CDR3 spans 14 amino acids. The ends lost 4 bases at V and 5 bases at J; junction bases unmatched: 4. The CDR3 loop is CASSTGQGVTEAFF. The CDR3 DNA sequence: TGCGCCAGCAGCACGGGACAGGGGGTTACTGAAGCTTTCTTT.